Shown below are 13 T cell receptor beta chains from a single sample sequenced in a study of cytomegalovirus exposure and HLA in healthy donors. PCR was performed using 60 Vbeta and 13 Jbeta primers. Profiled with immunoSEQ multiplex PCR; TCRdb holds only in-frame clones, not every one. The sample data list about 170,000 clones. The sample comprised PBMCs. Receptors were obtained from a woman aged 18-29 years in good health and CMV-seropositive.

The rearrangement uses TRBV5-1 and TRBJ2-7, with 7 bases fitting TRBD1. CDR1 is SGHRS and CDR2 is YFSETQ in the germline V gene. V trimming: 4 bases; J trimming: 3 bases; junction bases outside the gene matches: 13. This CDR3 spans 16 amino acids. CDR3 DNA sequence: TGCGCCAGCAGCGTAGAGGGTCGACAGGGATTCTACGAGCAGTACTTC. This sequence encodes CASSVEGRQGFYEQYF. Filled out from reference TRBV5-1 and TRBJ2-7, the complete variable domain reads KAGVTQTPRYLIKTRGQQVTLSCSPISGHRSVSWYQQTPGQGLQFLFEYFSETQRNKGNFPGRFSGRQFSNSRSEMNVSTLELGDSALYLCASSVEGRQGFYEQYFGPGTRLTVT.

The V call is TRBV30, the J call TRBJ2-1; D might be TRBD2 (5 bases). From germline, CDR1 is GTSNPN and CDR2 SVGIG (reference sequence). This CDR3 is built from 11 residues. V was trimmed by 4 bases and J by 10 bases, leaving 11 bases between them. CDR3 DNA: TGTGCCTGGACATACCGGGGAGAGCAGTTCTTC. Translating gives CAWTYRGEQFF.

Here the CDR3 reads CATSRDWGYEQFF. The CDR3 DNA is TGTGCCACCAGCCGGGACTGGGGTTATGAGCAGTTCTTC. The chain recombines TRBV15 with TRBJ2-1; D may be TRBD2 (6 bases). Trimming removed 5 bases at V and 8 bases at J, with 13 bases between. This CDR3 is 13 amino acids long. Germline CDR1 reads LNHNV; CDR2 reads YYDKDF (reference sequence).

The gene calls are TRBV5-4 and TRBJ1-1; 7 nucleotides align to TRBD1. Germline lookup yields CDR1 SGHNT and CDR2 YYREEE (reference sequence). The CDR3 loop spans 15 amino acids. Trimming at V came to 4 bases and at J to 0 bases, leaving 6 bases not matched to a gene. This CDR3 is CASSGSGTVNTEAFF. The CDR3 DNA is TGTGCCAGCAGCGGATCCGGGACAGTGAACACTGAAGCTTTCTTT.

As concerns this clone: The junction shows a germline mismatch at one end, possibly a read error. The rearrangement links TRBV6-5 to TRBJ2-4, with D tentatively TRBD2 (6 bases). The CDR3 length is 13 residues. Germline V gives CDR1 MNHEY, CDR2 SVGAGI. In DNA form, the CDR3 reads TGTGCCAGCAGTTACGGGAGGAAAAGCATTCAGTACTTC. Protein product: CASSYGRKSIQYF.

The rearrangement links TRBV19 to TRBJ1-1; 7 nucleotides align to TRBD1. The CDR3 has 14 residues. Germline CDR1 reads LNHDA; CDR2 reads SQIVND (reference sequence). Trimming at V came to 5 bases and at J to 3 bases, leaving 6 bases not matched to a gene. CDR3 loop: CASSGHRGDTEAFF. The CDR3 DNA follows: TGTGCCAGTAGTGGACACAGGGGCGACACTGAAGCTTTCTTT. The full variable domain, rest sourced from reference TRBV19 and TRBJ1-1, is DGGITQSPKYLFRKEGQNVTLSCEQNLNHDAMYWYRQDPGQGLRLIYYSQIVNDFQKGDIAEGYSVSREKKESFPLTVTSAQKNPTAFYLCASSGHRGDTEAFFGQGTRLTVV.

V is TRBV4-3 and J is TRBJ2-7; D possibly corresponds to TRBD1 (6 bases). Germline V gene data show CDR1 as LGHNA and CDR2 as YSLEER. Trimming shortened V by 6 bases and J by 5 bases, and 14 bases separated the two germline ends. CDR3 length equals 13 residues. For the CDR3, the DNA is TGCGCCAGCAGTTCAAGGAAGGGGGACGAGCAGTACTTC. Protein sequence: CASSSRKGDEQYF.

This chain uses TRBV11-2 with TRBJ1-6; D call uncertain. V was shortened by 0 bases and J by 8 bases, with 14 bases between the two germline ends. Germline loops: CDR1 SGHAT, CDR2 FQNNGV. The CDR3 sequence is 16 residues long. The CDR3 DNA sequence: TGTGCCAGCAGCTTAGATCGGTCAGGCTTGGATTCACCCCTCCACTTT. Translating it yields CASSLDRSGLDSPLHF.

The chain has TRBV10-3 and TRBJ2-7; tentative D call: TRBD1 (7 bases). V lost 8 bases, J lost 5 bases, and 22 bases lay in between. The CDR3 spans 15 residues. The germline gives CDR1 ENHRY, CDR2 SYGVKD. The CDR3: CAIGGQGGPQDEQYF. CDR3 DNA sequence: TGTGCCATCGGGGGTCAGGGGGGACCACAGGACGAGCAGTACTTC.

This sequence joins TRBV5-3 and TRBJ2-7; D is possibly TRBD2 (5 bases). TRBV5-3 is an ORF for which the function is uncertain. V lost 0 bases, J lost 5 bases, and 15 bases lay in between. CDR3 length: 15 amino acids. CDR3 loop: CARSLEELGSDEQYF. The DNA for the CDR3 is TGTGCCAGAAGCTTGGAGGAACTAGGCAGTGACGAGCAGTACTTC.

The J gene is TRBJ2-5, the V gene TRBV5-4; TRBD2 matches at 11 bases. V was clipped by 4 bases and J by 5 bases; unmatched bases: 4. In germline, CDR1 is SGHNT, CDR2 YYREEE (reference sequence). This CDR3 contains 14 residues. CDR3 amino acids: CASSQRTSGETQYF. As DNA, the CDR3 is TGTGCCAGCAGCCAGCGGACTAGCGGGGAGACCCAGTACTTC.

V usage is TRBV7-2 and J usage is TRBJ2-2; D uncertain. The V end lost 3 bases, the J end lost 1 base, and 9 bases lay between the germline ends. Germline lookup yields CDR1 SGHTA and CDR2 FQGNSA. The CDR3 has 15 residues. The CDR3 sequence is CASSLALLNTGELFF. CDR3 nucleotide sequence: TGTGCCAGCAGCTTGGCTCTCCTGAACACCGGGGAGCTGTTTTTT.

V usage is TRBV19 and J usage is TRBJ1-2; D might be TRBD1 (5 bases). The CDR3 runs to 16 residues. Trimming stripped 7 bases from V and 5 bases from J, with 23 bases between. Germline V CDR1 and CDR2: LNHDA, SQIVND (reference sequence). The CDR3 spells CASTPQGGDHFYGYTF. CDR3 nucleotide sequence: TGTGCCAGTACCCCCCAAGGAGGGGACCATTTTTATGGCTACACCTTC.